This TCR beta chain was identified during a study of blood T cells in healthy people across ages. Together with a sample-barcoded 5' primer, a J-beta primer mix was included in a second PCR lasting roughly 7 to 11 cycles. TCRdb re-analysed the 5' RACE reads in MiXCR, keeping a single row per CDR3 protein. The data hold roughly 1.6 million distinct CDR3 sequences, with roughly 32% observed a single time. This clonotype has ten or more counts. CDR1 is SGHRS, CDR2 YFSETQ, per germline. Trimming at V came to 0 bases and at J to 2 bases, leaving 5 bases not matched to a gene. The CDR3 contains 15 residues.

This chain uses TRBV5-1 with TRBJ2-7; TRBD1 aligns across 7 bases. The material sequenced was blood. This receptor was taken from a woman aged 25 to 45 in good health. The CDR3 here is CASSLGDRAAYEQYF. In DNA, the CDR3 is TGCGCCAGCAGCTTGGGAGACAGGGCTGCCTACGAGCAGTACTTC.